This T cell receptor beta chain was captured by sequencing in a study of OX40 agonist ivuxolimab in advanced cancers. For context, the study as a whole: The costimulatory receptor OX40 (CD134) was targeted by ivuxolimab, a fully human IgG2 agonistic monoclonal antibody. Partial responses occurred in three dose-escalation patients, of whom one had hepatocellular carcinoma and two had cutaneous melanoma. The point of sequencing TCRbeta in the periphery was to test whether ivuxolimab changed TCR sequence diversity and drove clonal T-cell expansion. The paper reports the monotherapy dose-escalation portion (N = 52 patients) of the phase I ivuxolimab trial. Among the roughly 50 dose-escalation patients, 19 had hepatocellular carcinoma, about 15 melanoma, 9 renal cell carcinoma and 9 head and neck cancer. The dose-escalation cohort was about 83% male with a mean age of approximately 59 years, ranging from 23 to 79. Intravenous ivuxolimab was administered to patients every 2 weeks at six dose levels: 0.01, 0.1, 0.3, 1.5, 3 and 10 mg/kg. Patients were allowed to have had prior anti-PD-1, anti-PD-L1 or anti-CTLA-4 therapy, and approximately 37% of the dose-escalation patients had been treated with checkpoint inhibitors. Overall results and qualifications from the work: Clonal expansion of both CD4+ and CD8+ blood T cells was observed from baseline to week 6 at doses 0.1 to 3.0 mg/kg. The antigen specificity of the peripheral T cells that underwent clonal expansion was not determined. After ivuxolimab, more expanded clones were found on average in CD8+ T cells than in CD4+ T cells. Low levels of normalized T-cell clonal expansion were also seen in some nonresponding patients. Partial responders in the 0.1-3.0 mg/kg groups had among the lowest normalized peripheral clonal expansion, especially among CD8+ T cells.

Taking its sample share into account, this clone is medium-sized (0.01 to 0.1%). Its target antigen remains unknown. Per-nucleotide qualities are absent, and no much larger clonotype sits a single base away. The CDR3 holds 14 amino acids from the cysteine to the phenylalanine. Only the CDR3 DNA stays, 42 bases, in frame from base 1. Looking up the germline V gene yields CDR1 SGHRS and CDR2 YFSETQ. The junction shows trimming of 5 bases on V and 4 bases on J, and the gene matches do not reach 8 bases of it. To sequence the TCRbeta CDR3 region, genomic DNA was isolated from the sorted cells. TCRbeta CDR3 regions were sequenced using the immunoSEQ Assay. TCRdb retrieved this table from immuneACCESS and kept in-frame rearrangements only. Not all clones are present; in checked studies, unresolved V genes account for under half, and no reason is known for the remainder. This sample comprises 70,000 to 100,000 clones, 84% of them detected only once. Clones ranked in the top ten supply 0.95% to 1.3% of the sample.

The trial excluded patients who had a history of autoimmune disease or were on systemic immunosuppression. Peripheral blood for TCR sequencing was collected from all dose cohorts at baseline, on cycle 4 day 1, and on cycle 7 day 1. Samples were obtained from an open-label, multicenter, first-in-human phase I dose-escalation trial of ivuxolimab. The trial enrolled adults with locally advanced or metastatic head and neck squamous cell, hepatocellular, melanoma or renal cell carcinoma. Before TCR sequencing, CD4+ and CD8+ T cells were separately sorted from peripheral blood. This sequence uses TRBV5-1 and TRBJ2-5, with 7 middle bases fitting TRBD1. The clonotype originates from an adult with an advanced solid tumor such as melanoma, head and neck, liver or kidney cancer. Sequences were derived from CD4+ or CD8+ T cells sorted from blood, sampled in a trial of the OX40 agonist ivuxolimab. The CDR3 protein sequence reads: CASSRGQESETQYF. The bases are TGCGCCAGCAGTCGTGGACAGGAGTCAGAGACCCAGTACTTC.